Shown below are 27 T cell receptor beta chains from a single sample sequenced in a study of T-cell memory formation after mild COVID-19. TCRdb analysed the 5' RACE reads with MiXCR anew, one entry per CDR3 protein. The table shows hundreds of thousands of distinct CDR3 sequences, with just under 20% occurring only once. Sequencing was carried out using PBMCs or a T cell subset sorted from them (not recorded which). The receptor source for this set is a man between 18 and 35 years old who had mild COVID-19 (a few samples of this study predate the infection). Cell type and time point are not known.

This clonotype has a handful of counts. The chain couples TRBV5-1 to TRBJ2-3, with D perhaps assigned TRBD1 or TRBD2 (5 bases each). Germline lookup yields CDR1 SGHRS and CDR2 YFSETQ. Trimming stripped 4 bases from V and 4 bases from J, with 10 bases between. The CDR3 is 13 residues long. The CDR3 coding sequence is TGCGCCAGCAGCGACCGAGGGGCAGATACGCAGTATTTT. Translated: CASSDRGADTQYF.

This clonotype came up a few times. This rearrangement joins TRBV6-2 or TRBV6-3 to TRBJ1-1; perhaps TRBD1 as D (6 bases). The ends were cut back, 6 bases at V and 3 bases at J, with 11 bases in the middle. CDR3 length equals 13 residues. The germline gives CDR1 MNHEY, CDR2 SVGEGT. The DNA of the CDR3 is TGTGCCAGCAGGTCCGCAGGGGACACTGAAGCTTTCTTT. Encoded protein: CASRSAGDTEAFF.

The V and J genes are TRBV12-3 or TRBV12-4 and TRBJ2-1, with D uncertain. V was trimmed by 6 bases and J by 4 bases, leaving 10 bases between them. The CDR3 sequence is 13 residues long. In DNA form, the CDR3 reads TGTGCCAGCAGGGAAAGAGCATACAATGAGCAGTTCTTC. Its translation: CASRERAYNEQFF.

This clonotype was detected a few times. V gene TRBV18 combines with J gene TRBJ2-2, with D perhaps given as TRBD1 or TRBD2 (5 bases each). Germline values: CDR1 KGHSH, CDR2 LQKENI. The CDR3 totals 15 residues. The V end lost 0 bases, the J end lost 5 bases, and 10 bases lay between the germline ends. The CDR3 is CASSPPGPGTGELFF. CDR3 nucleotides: TGTGCCAGCTCACCACCGGGACCGGGGACCGGGGAGCTGTTTTTT.

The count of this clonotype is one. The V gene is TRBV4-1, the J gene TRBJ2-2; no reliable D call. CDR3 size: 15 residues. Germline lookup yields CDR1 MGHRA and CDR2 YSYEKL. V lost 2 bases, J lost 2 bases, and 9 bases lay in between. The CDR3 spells CASSQNWLNTGELFF. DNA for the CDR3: TGCGCCAGCAGCCAAAACTGGTTAAACACCGGGGAGCTGTTTTTT.

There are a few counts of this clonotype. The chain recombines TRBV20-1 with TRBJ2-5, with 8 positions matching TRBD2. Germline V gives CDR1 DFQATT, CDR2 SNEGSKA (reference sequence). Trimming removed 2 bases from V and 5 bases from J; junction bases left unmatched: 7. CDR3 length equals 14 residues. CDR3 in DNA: TGCAGTGCTAGACCAGGACTAGCAGGCGAGACCCAGTACTTC. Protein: CSARPGLAGETQYF.

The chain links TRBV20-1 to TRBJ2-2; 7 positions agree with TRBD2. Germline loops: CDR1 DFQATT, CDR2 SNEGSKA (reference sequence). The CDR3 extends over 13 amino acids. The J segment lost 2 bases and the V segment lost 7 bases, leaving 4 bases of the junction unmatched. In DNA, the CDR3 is TGCAGTGGGGAGGGCAGTAACACCGGGGAGCTGTTTTTT. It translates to CSGEGSNTGELFF.

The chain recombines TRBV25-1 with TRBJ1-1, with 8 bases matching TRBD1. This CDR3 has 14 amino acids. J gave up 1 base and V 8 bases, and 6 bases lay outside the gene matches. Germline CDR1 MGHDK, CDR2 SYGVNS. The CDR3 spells CASRRQGPNTEAFF. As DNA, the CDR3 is TGTGCCAGCCGCAGACAGGGGCCGAACACTGAAGCTTTCTTT.

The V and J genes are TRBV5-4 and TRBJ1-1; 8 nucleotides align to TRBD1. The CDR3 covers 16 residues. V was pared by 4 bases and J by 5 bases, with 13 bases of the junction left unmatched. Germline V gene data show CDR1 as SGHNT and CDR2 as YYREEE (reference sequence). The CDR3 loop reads CASSRRATGGWTEAFF. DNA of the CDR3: TGTGCCAGCAGCAGACGGGCAACAGGGGGATGGACTGAAGCTTTCTTT.

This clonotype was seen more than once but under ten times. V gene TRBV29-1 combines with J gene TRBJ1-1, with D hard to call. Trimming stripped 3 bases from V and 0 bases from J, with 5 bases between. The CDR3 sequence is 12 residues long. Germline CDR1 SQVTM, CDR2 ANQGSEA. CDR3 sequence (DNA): TGCAGCGTTGATCGTGTGAACACTGAAGCTTTCTTT. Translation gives CSVDRVNTEAFF.

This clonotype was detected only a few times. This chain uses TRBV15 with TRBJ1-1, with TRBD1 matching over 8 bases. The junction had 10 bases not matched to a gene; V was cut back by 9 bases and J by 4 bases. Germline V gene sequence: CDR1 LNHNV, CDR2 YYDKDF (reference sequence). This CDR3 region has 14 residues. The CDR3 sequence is CATTDRGWVTEAFF. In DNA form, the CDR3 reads TGTGCCACGACCGACAGGGGATGGGTCACTGAAGCTTTCTTT. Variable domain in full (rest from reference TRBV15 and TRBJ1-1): DAMVIQNPRYQVTQFGKPVTLSCSQTLNHNVMYWYQQKSSQAPKLLFHYYDKDFNNEADTPDNFQSRRPNTSFCFLDIRSPGLGDTAMYLCATTDRGWVTEAFFGQGTRLTVV.

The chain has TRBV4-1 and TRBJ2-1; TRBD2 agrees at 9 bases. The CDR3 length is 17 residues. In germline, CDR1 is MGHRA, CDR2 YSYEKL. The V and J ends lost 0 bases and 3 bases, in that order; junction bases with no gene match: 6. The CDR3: CASSQDLGSGGYNEQFF. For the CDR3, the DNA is TGCGCCAGCAGCCAAGATCTCGGTAGCGGGGGCTACAATGAGCAGTTCTTC.

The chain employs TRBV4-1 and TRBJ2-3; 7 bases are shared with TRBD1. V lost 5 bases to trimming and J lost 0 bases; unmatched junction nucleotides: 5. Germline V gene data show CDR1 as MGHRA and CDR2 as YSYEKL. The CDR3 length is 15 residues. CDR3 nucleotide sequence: TGCGCCAGCAGCATGTACAGGGGTAGCACAGATACGCAGTATTTT. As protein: CASSMYRGSTDTQYF.

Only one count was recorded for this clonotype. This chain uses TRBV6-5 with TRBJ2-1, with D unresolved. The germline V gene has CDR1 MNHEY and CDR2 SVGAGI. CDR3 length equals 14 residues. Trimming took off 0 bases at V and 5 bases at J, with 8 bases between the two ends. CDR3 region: CASSYSAENNEQFF. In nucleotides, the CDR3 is TGTGCCAGCAGTTACTCTGCGGAGAACAATGAGCAGTTCTTC.

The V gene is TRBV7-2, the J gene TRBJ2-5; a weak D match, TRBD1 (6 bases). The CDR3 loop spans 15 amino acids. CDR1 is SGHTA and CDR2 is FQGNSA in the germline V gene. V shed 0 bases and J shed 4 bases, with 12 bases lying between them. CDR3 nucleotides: TGTGCCAGCAGCTTAGCCCCGGGCAGGGGAGAGACCCAGTACTTC. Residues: CASSLAPGRGETQYF.

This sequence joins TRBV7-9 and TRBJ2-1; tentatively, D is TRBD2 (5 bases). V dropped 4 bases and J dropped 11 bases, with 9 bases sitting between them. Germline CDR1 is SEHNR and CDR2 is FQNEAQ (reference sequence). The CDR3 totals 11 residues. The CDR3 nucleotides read TGTGCCAGCAGCTCCGGGATTCAGCAGTTCTTC. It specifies CASSSGIQQFF.

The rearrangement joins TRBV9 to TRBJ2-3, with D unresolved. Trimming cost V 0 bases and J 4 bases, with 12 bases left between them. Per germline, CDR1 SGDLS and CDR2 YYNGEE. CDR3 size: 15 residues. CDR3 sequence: CASSVVAATSDTQYF. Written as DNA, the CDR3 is TGTGCCAGCAGCGTAGTGGCAGCCACTTCAGATACGCAGTATTTT. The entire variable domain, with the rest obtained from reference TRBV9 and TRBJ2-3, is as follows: DSGVTQTPKHLITATGQRVTLRCSPRSGDLSVYWYQQSLDQGLQFLIQYYNGEERAKGNILERFSAQQFPDLHSELNLSSLELGDSALYFCASSVVAATSDTQYFGPGTRLTVL.

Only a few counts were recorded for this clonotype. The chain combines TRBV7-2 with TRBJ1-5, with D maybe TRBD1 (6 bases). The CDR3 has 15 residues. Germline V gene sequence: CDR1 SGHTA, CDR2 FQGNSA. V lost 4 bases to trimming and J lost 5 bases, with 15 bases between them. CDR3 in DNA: TGTGCCAGCAGCTCCATTAGGGACATCTATCAGCCCCAGCATTTT. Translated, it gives CASSSIRDIYQPQHF.

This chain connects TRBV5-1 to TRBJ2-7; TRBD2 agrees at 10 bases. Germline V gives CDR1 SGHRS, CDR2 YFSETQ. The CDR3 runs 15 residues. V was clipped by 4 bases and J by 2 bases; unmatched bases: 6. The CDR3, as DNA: TGCGCCAGCAGCCCCCGACTAGCGGGTACCTACGAGCAGTACTTC. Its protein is CASSPRLAGTYEQYF. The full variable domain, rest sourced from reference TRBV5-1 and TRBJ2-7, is KAGVTQTPRYLIKTRGQQVTLSCSPISGHRSVSWYQQTPGQGLQFLFEYFSETQRNKGNFPGRFSGRQFSNSRSEMNVSTLELGDSALYLCASSPRLAGTYEQYFGPGTRLTVT.

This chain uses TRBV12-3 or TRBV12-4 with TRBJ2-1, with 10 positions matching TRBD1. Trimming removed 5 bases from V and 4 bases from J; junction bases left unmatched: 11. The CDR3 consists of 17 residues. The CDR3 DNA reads TGTGCCAGCAGTGATCACCACGGGACAGGGGTATACAATGAGCAGTTCTTC. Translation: CASSDHHGTGVYNEQFF.

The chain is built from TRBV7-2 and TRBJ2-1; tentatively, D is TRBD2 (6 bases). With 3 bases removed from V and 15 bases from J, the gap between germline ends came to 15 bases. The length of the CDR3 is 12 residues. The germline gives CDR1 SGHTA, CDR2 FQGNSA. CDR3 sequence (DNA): TGTGCCAGCAGCTTGCCGGGACTGCGGACGTTCTTC. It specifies CASSLPGLRTFF.

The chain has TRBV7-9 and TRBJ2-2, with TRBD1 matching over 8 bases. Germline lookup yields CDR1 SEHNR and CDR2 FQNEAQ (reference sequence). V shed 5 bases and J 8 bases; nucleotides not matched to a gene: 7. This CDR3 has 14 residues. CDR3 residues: CASSLGQGEGELFF. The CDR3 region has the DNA TGTGCCAGCAGCCTCGGACAGGGAGAAGGGGAGCTGTTTTTT.

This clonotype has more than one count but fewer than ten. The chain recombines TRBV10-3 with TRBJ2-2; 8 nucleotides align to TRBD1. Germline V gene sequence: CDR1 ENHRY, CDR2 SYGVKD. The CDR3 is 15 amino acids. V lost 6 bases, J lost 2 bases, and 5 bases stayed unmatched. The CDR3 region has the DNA TGTGCCATCAGCGTGGACAGGGACAACACCGGGGAGCTGTTTTTT. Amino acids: CAISVDRDNTGELFF.

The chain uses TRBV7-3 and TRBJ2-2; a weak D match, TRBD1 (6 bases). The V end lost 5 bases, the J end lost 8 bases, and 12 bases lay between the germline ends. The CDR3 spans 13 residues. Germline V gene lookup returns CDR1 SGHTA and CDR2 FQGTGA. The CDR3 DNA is TGTGCCAGCAGCGTACAGGGTTGGGGGGAGCTGTTTTTT. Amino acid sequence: CASSVQGWGELFF.

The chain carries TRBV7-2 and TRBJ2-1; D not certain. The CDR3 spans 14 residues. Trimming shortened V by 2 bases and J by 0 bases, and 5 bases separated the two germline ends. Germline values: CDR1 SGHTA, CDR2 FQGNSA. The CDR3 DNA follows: TGTGCCAGCAGCTTACCGAGCTCCTACAATGAGCAGTTCTTC. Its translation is CASSLPSSYNEQFF.

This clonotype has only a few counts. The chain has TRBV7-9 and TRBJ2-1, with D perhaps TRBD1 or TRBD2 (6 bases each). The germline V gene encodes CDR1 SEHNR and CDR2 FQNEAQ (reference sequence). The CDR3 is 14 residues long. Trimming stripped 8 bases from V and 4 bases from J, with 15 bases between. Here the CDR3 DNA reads TGTGCCAGCGCAGGGGTAGCGGAGTACAATGAGCAGTTCTTC. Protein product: CASAGVAEYNEQFF.

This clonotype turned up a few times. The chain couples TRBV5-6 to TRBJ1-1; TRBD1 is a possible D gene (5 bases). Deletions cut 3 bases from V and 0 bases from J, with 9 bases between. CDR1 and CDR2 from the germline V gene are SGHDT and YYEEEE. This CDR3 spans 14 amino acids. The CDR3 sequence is CASSWRGMNTEAFF. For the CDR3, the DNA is TGTGCCAGCAGCTGGCGGGGGATGAACACTGAAGCTTTCTTT.